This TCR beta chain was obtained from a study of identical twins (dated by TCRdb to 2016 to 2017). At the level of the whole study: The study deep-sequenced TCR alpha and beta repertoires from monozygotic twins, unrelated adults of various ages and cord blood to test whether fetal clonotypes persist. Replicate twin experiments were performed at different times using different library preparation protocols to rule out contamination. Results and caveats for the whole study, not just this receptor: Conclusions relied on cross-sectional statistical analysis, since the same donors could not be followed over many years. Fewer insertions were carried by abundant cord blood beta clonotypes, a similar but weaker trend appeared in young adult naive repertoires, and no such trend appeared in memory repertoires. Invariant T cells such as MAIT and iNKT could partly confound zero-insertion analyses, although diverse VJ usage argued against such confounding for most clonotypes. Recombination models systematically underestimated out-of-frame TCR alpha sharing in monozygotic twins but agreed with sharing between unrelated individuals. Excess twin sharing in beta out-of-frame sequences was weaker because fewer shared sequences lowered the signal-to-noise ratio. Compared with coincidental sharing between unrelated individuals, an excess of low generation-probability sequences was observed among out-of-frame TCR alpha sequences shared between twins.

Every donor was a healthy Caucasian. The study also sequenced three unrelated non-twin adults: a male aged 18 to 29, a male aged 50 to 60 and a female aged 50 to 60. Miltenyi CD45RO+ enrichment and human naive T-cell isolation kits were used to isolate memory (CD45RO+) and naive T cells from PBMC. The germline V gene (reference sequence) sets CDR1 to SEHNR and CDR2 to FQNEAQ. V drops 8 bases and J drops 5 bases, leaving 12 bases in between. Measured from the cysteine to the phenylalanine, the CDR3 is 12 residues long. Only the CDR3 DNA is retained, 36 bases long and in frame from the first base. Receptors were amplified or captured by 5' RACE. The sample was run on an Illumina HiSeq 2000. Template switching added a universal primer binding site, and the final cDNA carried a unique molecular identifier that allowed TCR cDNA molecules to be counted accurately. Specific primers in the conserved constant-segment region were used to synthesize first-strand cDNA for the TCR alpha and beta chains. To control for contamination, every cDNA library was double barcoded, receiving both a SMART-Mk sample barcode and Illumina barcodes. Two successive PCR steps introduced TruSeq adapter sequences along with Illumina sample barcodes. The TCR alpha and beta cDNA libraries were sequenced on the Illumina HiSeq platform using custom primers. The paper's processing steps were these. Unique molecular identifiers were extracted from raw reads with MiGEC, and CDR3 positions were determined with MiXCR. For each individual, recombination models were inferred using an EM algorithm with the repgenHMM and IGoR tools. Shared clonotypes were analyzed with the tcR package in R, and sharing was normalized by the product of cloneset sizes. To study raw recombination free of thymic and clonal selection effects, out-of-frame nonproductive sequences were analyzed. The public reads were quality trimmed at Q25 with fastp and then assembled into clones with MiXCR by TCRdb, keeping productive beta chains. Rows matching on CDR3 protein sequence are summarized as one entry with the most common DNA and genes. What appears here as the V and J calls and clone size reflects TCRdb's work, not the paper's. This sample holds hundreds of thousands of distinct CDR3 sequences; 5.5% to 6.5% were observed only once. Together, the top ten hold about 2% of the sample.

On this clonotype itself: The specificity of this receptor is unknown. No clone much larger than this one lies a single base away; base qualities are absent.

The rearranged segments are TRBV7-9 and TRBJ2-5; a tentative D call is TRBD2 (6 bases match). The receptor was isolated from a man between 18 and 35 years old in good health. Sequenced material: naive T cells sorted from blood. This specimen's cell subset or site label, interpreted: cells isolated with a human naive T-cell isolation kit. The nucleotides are TGTGCCAGCTTACGCGGGGTGGAGACCCAGTACTTC. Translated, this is CASLRGVETQYF.